This T cell receptor (beta chain) derives from a study of blood T cells in healthy people across ages. The CDR3 runs 15 residues. Trimming took off 3 bases at V and 4 bases at J, with 13 bases between the two ends. Germline values: CDR1 MGHRA, CDR2 YSYEKL. It was approximately 9 milliliters of peripheral blood that were drawn from each donor. Every sample gave at least 6 micrograms of total RNA when it was extracted. The authors ran a second PCR of about 7 to 11 cycles using a sample-barcoded 5' primer and a J-beta primer mix. Sequencing of every sample gave 3 million or more CDR3-containing paired-end reads. TCRdb re-called the 5' RACE reads with MiXCR, one entry per CDR3 protein. In the table there are about 940,000 distinct CDR3 sequences, about 48% of which are singletons. This clonotype was picked up a small number of times.

The chain joins TRBV4-1 to TRBJ2-1; tentative D call: TRBD2 (6 bases). The sample taken for sequencing was blood. The clonotype was recovered from a young man in good health. DNA of the CDR3: TGCGCCAGCAGCCAGGCGGGGCAGACTTACAATGAGCAGTTCTTC. Its protein product is CASSQAGQTYNEQFF.